The sequence of this T cell receptor (beta chain) was determined in a study of long-term antiretroviral therapy in people with HIV. Across the whole study: It was about a decade before the 2015 immediate-ART recommendation that the earliest samples were taken.

Study conclusions and caveats: Clonal populations expanded prior to ART predominated within the repertoire at all time points. Blood sampling spanned 2004 to 2017, possibly under older ART regimens.

The CDR3 consists of 14 residues. Trimming took 5 bases from V and 0 from J, leaving 11 bases between them. Germline assignment: CDR1 LNHDA and CDR2 SQIVND (reference sequence). Every sample had roughly 1-11 million cryopreserved PBMC in it before DNA extraction. In regard to this clone: The target antigen is unknown.

Researchers report immunoSEQ v3.0 was run at survey level. Data came from immunoSEQ multiplex PCR; TCRdb stores just in-frame clones and leaves some out. The table has approximately 18,000 clones, roughly 79% seen once; the top ten hold 10% to 12%. This chain joins TRBV19 and TRBJ2-7; D may match TRBD1 or TRBD2 (5 bases each). This sequence originates from a woman aged 40 to 50 with HIV. Sample: unsorted PBMCs, taken 2.3 years after starting antiretroviral therapy. The CDR3 region has the DNA TGTGCCAGTAGTCCGGGACCGATCTCCTACGAGCAGTACTTC. Amino acid sequence: CASSPGPISYEQYF. Full variable domain (outside the CDR3, taken from reference TRBV19 and TRBJ2-7): DGGITQSPKYLFRKEGQNVTLSCEQNLNHDAMYWYRQDPGQGLRLIYYSQIVNDFQKGDIAEGYSVSREKKESFPLTVTSAQKNPTAFYLCASSPGPISYEQYFGPGTRLTVT.